This T cell receptor (beta chain) emerged from a study of tumor-infiltrating lymphocytes in oesophageal squamous cell carcinoma. The germline V and J ends were trimmed by 3 bases and 7 bases, with 12 bases remaining between them. The CDR3 is 14 amino acids. TCRdb used MiXCR to reprocess the PCR reads, holding one entry per CDR3 protein. The sample carries around 15,000 distinct CDR3 sequences, approximately 54% recorded once. This clonotype occurred many times. What was sequenced was esophageal tumor tissue. The TCR sequence derives from a female donor with esophageal squamous cell carcinoma. This rearrangement joins TRBV12-3 or TRBV12-4 to TRBJ1-4; D is unclear. The CDR3 sequence is CASSFPGTGEKLFF. The CDR3 DNA follows: TGTGCCAGCAGTTTCCCGGGTACGGGTGAAAAACTGTTTTTT.